This TCR beta chain was identified during a study of T cells after yellow fever vaccination. CDR1 and CDR2 from the germline V gene are MNHEY and SMNVEV (reference sequence). There are 15 residues in the CDR3. Trimming pared 2 bases from V and 5 bases from J, leaving 12 bases between. Findings and limits, study-wide: Only a small proportion of the clonotypes turned up in both the CD4 and the CD8 compartments, likely arising from convergent recombination. Repertoires obtained by FACS sorting could include abundant clonotypes that entered as contaminants from the bulk population.

By 5'RACE template switching, TCR cDNA was produced, with a universal primer site and UMIs added in the process. TCRdb re-analysed the 5' RACE reads in MiXCR, keeping a single row per CDR3 protein. The table includes 120,000 or so distinct CDR3 sequences, 15% detected once. This clonotype has just a few counts. Antigen specificity is unknown. The chain has TRBV27 and TRBJ2-2, with no clear D. The receptor was isolated from a young man who received the YFV17D yellow fever vaccine. This specimen was CD8+ T cells sorted from PBMCs, taken 5 days after the yellow fever booster vaccination. Here the CDR3 DNA reads TGTGCCAGCAGTTTAGGGCACGGCCTTACCGGGGAGCTGTTTTTT. Residues: CASSLGHGLTGELFF.